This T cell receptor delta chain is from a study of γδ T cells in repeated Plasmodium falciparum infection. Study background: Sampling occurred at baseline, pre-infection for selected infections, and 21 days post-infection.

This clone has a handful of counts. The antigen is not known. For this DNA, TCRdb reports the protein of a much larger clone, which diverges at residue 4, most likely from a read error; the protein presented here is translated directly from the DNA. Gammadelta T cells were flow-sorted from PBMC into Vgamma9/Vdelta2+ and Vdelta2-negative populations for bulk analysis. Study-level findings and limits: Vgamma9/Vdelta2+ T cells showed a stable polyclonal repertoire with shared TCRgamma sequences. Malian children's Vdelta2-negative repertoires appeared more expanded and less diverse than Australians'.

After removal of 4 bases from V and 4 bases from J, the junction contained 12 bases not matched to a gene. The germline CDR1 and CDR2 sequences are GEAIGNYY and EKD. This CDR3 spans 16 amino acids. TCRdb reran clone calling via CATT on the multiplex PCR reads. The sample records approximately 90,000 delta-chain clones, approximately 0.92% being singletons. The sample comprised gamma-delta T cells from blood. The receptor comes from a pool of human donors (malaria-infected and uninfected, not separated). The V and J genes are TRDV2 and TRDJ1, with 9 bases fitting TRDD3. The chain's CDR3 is CACEPLGDGGGDKLIF. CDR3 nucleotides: TGTGCCTGTGAGCCCCTGGGGGATGGGGGCGGCGATAAACTCATCTTT.